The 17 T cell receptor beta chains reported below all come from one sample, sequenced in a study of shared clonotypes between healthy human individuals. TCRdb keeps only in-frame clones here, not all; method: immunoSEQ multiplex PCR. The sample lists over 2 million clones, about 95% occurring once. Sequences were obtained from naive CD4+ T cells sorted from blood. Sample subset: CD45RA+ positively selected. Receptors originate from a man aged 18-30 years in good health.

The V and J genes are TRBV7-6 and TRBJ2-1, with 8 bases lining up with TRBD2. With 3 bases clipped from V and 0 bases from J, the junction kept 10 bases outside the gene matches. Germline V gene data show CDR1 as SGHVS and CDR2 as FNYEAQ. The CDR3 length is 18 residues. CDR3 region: CASSFGLAGSSSYNEQFF. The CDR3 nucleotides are TGTGCCAGCAGCTTCGGGCTAGCGGGCTCGAGCTCCTACAATGAGCAGTTCTTC. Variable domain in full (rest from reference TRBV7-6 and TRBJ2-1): GAGVSQSPRYKVTKRGQDVALRCDPISGHVSLYWYRQALGQGPEFLTYFNYEAQQDKSGLPNDRFSAERPEGSISTLTIQRTEQRDSAMYRCASSFGLAGSSSYNEQFFGPGTRLTVL.

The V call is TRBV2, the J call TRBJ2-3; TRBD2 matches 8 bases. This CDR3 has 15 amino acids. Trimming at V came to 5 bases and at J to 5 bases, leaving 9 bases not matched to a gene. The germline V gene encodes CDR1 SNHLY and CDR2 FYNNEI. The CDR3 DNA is TGTGCCAGCAGTATAGCGGGAACCGTGGGAGATACGCAGTATTTT. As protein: CASSIAGTVGDTQYF.

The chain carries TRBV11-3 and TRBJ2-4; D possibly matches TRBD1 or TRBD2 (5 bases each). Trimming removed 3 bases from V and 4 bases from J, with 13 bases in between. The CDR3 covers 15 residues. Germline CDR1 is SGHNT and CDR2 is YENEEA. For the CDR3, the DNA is TGTGCCAGCAGCTTTCGGGACGCCCGAAAAAACATTCAGTACTTC. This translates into CASSFRDARKNIQYF.

CDR3 in amino acids: CATSKEGSTDTQYF. DNA of the CDR3: TGTGCCACCTCCAAGGAGGGGAGCACAGATACGCAGTATTTT. This rearrangement joins TRBV9 to TRBJ2-3; a weak D match, TRBD2 (6 bases). The germline CDR1 and CDR2 sequences are SGDLS and YYNGEE. Trimming left V 9 bases short and J 0 bases short, with 14 bases between. The CDR3 is made up of 14 amino acids.

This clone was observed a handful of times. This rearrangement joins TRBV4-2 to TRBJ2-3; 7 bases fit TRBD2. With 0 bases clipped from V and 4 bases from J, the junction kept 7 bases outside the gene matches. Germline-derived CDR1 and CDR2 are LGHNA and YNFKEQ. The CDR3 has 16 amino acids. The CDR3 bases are TGTGCCAGCAGCCAAGAACTTAGCGGGTATCCAGATACGCAGTATTTT. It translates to CASSQELSGYPDTQYF.

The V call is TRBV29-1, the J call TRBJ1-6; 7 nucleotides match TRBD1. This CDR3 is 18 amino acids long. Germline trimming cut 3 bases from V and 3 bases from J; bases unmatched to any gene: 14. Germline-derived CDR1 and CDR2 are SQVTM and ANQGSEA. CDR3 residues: CSVDPGTDGLGYNSPLHF. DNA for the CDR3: TGCAGCGTTGACCCCGGGACAGACGGTCTGGGCTATAATTCACCCCTCCACTTT. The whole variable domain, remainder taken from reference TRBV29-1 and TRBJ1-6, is SAVISQKPSRDICQRGTSLTIQCQVDSQVTMMFWYRQQPGQSLTLIATANQGSEATYESGFVIDKFPISRPNLTFSTLTVSNMSPEDSSIYLCSVDPGTDGLGYNSPLHFGNGTRLTVT.

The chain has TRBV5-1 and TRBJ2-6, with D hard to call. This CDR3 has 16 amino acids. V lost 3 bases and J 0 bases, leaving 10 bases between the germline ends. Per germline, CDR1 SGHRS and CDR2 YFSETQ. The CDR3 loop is CASSSGSFSGANVLTF. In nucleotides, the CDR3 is TGCGCCAGCAGCTCAGGATCGTTCTCTGGGGCCAACGTCCTGACTTTC. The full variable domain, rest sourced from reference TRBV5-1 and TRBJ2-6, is KAGVTQTPRYLIKTRGQQVTLSCSPISGHRSVSWYQQTPGQGLQFLFEYFSETQRNKGNFPGRFSGRQFSNSRSEMNVSTLELGDSALYLCASSSGSFSGANVLTFGAGSRLTVL.

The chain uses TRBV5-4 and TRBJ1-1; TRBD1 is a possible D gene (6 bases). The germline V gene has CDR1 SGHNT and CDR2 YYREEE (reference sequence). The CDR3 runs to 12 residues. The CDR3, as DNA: TGTGCTTTAACAAACAGGGACACTGAAGCTTTCTTT. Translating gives CALTNRDTEAFF.

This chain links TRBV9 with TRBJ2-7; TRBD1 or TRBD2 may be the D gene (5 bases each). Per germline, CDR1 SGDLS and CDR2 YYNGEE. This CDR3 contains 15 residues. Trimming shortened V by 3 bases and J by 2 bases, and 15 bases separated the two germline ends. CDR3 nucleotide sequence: TGTGCCAGCAGCGCCTCCGAGGGGCGGACCTACGAGCAGTACTTC. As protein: CASSASEGRTYEQYF.

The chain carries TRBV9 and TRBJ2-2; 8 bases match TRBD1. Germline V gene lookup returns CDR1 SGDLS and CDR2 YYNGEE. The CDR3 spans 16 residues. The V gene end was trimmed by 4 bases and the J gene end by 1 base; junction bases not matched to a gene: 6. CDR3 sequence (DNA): TGTGCCAGCAGCCCACGGGACAGGCGGAACACCGGGGAGCTGTTTTTT. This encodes CASSPRDRRNTGELFF.

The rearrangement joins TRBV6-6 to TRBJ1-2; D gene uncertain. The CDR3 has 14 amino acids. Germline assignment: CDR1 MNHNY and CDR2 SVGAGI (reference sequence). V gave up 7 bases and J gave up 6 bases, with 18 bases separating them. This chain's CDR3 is CASIHGQGPNGYTF. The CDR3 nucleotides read TGTGCCAGCATTCATGGGCAAGGACCCAATGGCTACACCTTC.

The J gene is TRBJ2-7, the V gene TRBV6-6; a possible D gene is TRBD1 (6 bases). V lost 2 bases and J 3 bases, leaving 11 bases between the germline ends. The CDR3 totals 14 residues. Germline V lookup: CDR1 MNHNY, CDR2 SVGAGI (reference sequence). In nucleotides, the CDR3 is TGTGCCAGCAGTTACGATGGGACACTCTACGAGCAGTACTTC. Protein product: CASSYDGTLYEQYF.

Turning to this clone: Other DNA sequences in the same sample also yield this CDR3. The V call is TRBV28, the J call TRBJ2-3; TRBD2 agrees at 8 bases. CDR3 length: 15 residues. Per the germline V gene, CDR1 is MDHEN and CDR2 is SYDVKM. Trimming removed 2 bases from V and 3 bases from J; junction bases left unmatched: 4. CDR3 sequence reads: CASSLRSGGTDTQYF. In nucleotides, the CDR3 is TGTGCCAGCAGTTTACGGAGCGGGGGAACAGATACGCAGTATTTT.

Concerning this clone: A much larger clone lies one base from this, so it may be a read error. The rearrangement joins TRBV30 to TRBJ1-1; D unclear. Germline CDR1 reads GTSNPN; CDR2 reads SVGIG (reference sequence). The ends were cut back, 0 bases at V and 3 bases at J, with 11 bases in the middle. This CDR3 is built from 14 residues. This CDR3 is CAWSVSRADTEAFF. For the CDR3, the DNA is TGTGCCTGGAGTGTATCACGGGCGGACACTGAAGCTTTCTTT.

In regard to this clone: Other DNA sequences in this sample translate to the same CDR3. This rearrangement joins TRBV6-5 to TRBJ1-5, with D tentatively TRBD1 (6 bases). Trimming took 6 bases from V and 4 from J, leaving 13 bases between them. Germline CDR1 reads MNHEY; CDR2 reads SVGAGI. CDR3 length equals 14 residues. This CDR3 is CASSRGGGNQPQHF. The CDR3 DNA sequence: TGTGCCAGCAGCAGGGGAGGTGGGAATCAGCCCCAGCATTTT.

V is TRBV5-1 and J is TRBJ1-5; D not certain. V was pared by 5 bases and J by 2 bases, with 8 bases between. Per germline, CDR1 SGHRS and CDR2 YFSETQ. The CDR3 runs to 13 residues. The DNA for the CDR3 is TGCGCCAGCAGGGAGGATGGCAATCAGCCCCAGCATTTT. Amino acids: CASREDGNQPQHF.

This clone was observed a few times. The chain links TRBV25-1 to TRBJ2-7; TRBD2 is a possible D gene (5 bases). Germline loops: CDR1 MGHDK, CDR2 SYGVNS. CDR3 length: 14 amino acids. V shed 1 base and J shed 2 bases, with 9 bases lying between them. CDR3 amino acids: CASSESGFTYEQYF. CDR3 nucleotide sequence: TGTGCCAGCAGTGAATCGGGGTTCACCTACGAGCAGTACTTC.